Listed below are T cell receptor beta chains from one sample, sequenced in a study of PD-L1 blockade in urothelial cancer. The protocol was immunoSEQ multiplex PCR, while the TCRdb copy is restricted to in-frame clones and leaves out a portion. The sample holds 35,000 to 45,000 clones; approximately 89% are singletons and the top ten take over 9%. The source material was PBMCs, sampled around atezolizumab (anti-PD-L1) treatment. These receptors were taken from a woman aged 60-75 years with urothelial cancer. Each CDR3 is given with its conserved first and last residue. D genes are given only for firm matches. Rows give clone size only sometimes, using once, few, many, or a class for an expanded clone.

TRBJ1-5 NA TRBV4-1 17 NA CASSQVSQAPGNQPQHF TGCGCCAGCAGCCAAGTATCGCAGGCACCAGGGAATCAGCCCCAGCATTTT
TRBJ2-7 NA TRBV10-3 14 NA CASSYGSTNYEQYF TGTGCCAGCAGTTACGGGTCCACGAATTACGAGCAGTACTTC
TRBJ1-2 TRBD1 TRBV5-6 18 NA CASSTKRTGSPNNYGYTF TGTGCCAGCAGCACCAAAAGGACAGGGTCGCCCAACAACTATGGCTACACCTTC
TRBJ2-4 TRBD1 TRBV28 12 NA CASSLLQGAQYF TGTGCCAGCAGTTTACTACAGGGGGCTCAGTACTTC
TRBJ1-3 NA TRBV19 13 few CASWTVSGNTIYF TGTGCCAGTTGGACAGTCTCTGGAAACACCATATATTTT
TRBJ1-1 NA TRBV27 13 NA CASSLDPRAEAFF TGTGCCAGCAGCCTAGACCCGCGGGCCGAAGCTTTCTTT
TRBJ1-1 NA TRBV6-5 15 NA CASRPLDTGNTEAFF TGTGCCAGCAGACCCCTCGATACAGGGAACACTGAAGCTTTCTTT
TRBJ2-3 TRBD2 TRBV7-9 15 NA CASSLDSGRRDTQYF TGTGCCAGCAGCTTAGATAGCGGGAGAAGGGATACGCAGTATTTT
TRBJ2-7 NA TRBV6-5 15 NA CASSFRDGALYEQYF TGTGCCAGCAGCTTCCGTGACGGAGCCCTCTACGAGCAGTACTTC
TRBJ2-7 TRBD1 TRBV6-5 15 NA CASSSTGTGLYEQYF TGTGCCAGCAGTTCTACCGGGACAGGGCTTTACGAGCAGTACTTC
TRBJ1-2 NA TRBV7-2 14 NA CASSFSDRGYGYTF TGTGCCAGCAGCTTCTCGGACAGAGGCTATGGCTACACCTTC
TRBJ2-7 NA TRBV28 17 NA CASSLFYDRMSSYEQYF TGTGCCAGCAGTTTATTTTACGACAGGATGAGCTCCTACGAGCAGTACTTC
TRBJ2-1 NA TRBV19 15 NA CASSPPGSRRDEQFF TGTGCCAGTAGTCCCCCCGGGAGTCGGAGGGATGAGCAGTTCTTC
TRBJ2-1 TRBD1 TRBV2 12 few CCSRGLYNEQFF TGTTGTAGCAGGGGGTTATACAATGAGCAGTTCTTC
TRBJ2-1 TRBD2 TRBV7-9 16 once CASSFRLAGGNNEQFF TGTGCCAGCAGTTTTCGACTAGCGGGAGGGAACAATGAGCAGTTCTTC
TRBJ2-1 TRBD2 TRBV28 15 NA CASSFSLAAPHEQFF TGTGCCAGCAGTTTTAGCCTAGCGGCCCCCCACGAGCAGTTCTTC
TRBJ2-5 NA TRBV5-1 15 NA CASSVVGTPQETQYF TGCGCCAGCAGCGTGGTCGGGACTCCCCAAGAGACCCAGTACTTC
TRBJ2-6 NA TRBV27 17 NA CASSLKLGRTGANVLTF TGTGCCAGCAGTTTAAAGCTAGGGAGGACTGGGGCCAACGTCCTGACTTTC
TRBJ2-3 TRBD2 TRBV6-5 14 NA CASSYRTSTDTQYF TGTGCCAGCAGTTATAGGACTAGTACAGATACGCAGTATTTT
TRBJ2-7 TRBD2 TRBV4-2 15 NA CASSQLAGGFGEQYF TGTGCCAGCAGCCAACTAGCGGGAGGCTTCGGGGAGCAGTACTTC
TRBJ2-7 NA TRBV28 14 NA CASSSTESSYEQYF TGTGCCAGCAGTTCGACGGAGAGCTCCTACGAGCAGTACTTC
TRBJ2-2 NA TRBV6-4 13 NA CASSEQGYGELFF TGTGCCAGCAGTGAACAGGGCTACGGGGAGCTGTTTTTT
TRBJ1-2 NA TRBV7-2 16 once CASIQLGGAGNYGYTF TGTGCCAGCATCCAACTCGGGGGGGCGGGGAACTATGGCTACACCTTC
TRBJ2-7 NA TRBV6-1 13 NA CASSLRGNYEQYF TGTGCCAGCAGCCTCAGGGGTAACTACGAGCAGTACTTC
TRBJ2-2 TRBD1 TRBV11-2 16 NA CASSPRQGANTGELFF TGTGCCAGCAGCCCCAGACAGGGGGCGAACACCGGGGAGCTGTTTTTT
TRBJ2-7 NA TRBV7-6 14 NA CASSPGLITYEQYF TGTGCCAGCAGCCCGGGACTGATTACCTACGAGCAGTACTTC
TRBJ2-7 NA TRBV14 13 once CASSQIQGSEQYF TGTGCCAGCAGCCAGATACAGGGTTCCGAGCAGTACTTC